A single TCR beta chain is shown here with its context. Primers: 60 Vbeta forward and 13 Jbeta reverse. Here immunoSEQ multiplex PCR was the method, and the copy in TCRdb shows in-frame clones only, minus some. Among around 150,000 clones listed, 80% to 90% were seen once. The data are from a study of cytomegalovirus exposure and HLA in healthy donors. Trimming cost V 4 bases and J 4 bases, with 16 bases left between them. This CDR3 is built from 15 residues. The germline CDR1 and CDR2 sequences are SGDLS and YYNGEE. Material: PBMCs. This clonotype was sampled from a man aged 18 to 29 in good health and CMV-seropositive. The chain recombines TRBV9 with TRBJ2-3, with a weak D call TRBD2 (7 bases). CDR3 nucleotides: TGTGCCAGCAGCTTATGGTGGGGGGGCGCAGATACGCAGTATTTT. Amino acids: CASSLWWGGADTQYF.